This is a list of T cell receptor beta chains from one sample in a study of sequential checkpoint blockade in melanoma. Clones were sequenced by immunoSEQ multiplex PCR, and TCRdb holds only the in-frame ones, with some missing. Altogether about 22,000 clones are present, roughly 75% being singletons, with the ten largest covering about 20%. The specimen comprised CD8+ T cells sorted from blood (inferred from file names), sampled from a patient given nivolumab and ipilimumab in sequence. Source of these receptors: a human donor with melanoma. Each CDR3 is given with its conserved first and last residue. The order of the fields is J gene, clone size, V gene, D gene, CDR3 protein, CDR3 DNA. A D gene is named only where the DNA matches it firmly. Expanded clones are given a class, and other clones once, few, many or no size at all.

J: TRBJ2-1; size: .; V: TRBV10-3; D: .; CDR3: CAISEEGETSYNEQFF; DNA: TGTGCCATCAGTGAGGAGGGGGAAACCTCCTACAATGAGCAGTTCTTC
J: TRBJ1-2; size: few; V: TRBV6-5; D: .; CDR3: CASSLARQAANYGYTF; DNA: TGTGCCAGCAGTTTGGCCAGACAGGCCGCTAACTATGGCTACACCTTC
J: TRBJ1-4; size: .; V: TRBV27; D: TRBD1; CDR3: CASKKAGTGDEKLFF; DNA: TGTGCCAGTAAAAAGGCCGGGACAGGGGATGAAAAACTGTTTTTT
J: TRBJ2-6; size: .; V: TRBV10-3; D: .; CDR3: CAISEEASGANVLTF; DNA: TGTGCCATCAGTGAAGAAGCCTCTGGGGCCAACGTCCTGACTTTC
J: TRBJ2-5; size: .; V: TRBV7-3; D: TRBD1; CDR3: CASSRTGGAGAETQYF; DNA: TGTGCCAGCAGCAGGACAGGGGGCGCGGGTGCGGAGACCCAGTACTTC
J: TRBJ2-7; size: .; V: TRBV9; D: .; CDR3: CASSGGGIAAEQYF; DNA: TGTGCCAGCAGCGGAGGCGGGATTGCAGCGGAGCAGTACTTC
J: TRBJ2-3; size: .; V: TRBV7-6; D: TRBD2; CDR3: CASSLVRIGGGLEDTQYF; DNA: TGTGCCAGCAGCTTAGTTCGGATCGGCGGGGGGCTGGAAGATACGCAGTATTTT
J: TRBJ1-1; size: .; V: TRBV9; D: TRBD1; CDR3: CASSGGQVLPAEAFF; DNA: TGTGCCAGCAGTGGGGGACAGGTTTTACCCGCTGAAGCTTTCTTT
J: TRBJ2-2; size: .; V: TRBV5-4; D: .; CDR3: CASSPPQRTGELFF; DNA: TGTGCCAGCAGTCCCCCCCAGCGAACCGGGGAGCTGTTTTTT
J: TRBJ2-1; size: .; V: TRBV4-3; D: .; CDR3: CASSQDRWSDEQFF; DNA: TGCGCCAGCAGCCAAGATCGTTGGTCGGATGAGCAGTTCTTC